This T cell receptor beta chain appears in the sequencing data of a study of T cell responses to AZD1222 COVID-19 vaccine. The overall study: Second-dose intervals near 4 or 12 weeks were combined. Study-level points and caveats: Baseline testing showed seropositivity in only a handful of AZD1222 recipients. Donors, mostly white British, included more females; clonal diversity was possibly underestimated.

Data came from immunoSEQ multiplex PCR; TCRdb stores just in-frame clones and leaves some out. The top ten hold around 7.8% of the sample, which has roughly 120,000 clones, 85% to 95% seen once. Worth noting for this clone: Its antigen is undetermined.

Sequencing was performed on peripheral blood, taken on day 0 of AZD1222 vaccination. This receptor was obtained from an adult in good health.

The CDR3 region is CASSPSQGSPYYGYTF. In DNA form, the CDR3 reads TGTGCCAGCTCACCATCGCAGGGATCCCCCTACTATGGCTACACCTTC. The genes are TRBV18 and TRBJ1-2; D is possibly TRBD1 (5 bases). Germline loops: CDR1 KGHSH, CDR2 LQKENI. The CDR3 runs to 16 residues. Trimming left V 2 bases short and J 3 bases short, with 16 bases between.